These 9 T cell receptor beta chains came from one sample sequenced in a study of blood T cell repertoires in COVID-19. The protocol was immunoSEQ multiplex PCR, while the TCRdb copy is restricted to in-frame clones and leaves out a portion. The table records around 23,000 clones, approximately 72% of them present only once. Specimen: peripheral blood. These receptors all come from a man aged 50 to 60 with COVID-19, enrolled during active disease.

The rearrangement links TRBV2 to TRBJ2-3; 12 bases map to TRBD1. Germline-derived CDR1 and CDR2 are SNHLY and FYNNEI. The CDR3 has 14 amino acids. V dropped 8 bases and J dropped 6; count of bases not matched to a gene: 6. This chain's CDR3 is CASVRDRGRDTQYF. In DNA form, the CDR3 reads TGTGCCAGCGTCCGGGACAGGGGGCGCGATACGCAGTATTTT.

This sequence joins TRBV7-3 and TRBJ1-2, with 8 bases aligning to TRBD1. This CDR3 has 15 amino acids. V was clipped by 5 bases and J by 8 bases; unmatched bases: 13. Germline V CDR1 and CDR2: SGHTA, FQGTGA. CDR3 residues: CASSPQRTGTTGYTF. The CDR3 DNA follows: TGTGCCAGCAGCCCCCAACGGACAGGGACGACGGGCTACACCTTC.

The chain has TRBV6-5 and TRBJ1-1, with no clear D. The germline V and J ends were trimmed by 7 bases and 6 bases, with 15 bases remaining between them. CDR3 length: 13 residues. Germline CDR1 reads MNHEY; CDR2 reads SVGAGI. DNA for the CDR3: TGTGCCAGCAAACGGGGTCATGGCGCTGAAGCTTTCTTT. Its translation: CASKRGHGAEAFF.

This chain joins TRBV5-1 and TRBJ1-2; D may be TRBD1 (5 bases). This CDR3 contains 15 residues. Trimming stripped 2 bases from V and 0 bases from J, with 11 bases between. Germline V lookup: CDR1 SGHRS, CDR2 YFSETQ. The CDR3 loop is CASSFTGDSNYGYTF. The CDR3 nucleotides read TGCGCCAGCAGCTTTACAGGAGATTCTAACTATGGCTACACCTTC.

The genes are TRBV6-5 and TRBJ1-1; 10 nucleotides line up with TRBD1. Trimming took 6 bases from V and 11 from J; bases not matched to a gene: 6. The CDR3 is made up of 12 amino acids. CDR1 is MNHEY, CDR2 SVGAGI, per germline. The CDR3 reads CASRPRTGGAFF. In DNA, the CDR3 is TGTGCCAGCAGGCCCAGGACAGGGGGTGCTTTCTTT.

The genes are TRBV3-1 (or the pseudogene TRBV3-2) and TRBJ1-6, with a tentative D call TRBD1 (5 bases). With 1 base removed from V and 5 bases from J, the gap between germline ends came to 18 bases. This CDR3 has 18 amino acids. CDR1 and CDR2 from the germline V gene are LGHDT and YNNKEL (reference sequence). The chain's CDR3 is CASSQGSGQGINNSPLHF. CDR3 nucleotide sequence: TGTGCCAGCAGCCAAGGGTCCGGGCAGGGAATTAATAATTCACCCCTCCACTTT.

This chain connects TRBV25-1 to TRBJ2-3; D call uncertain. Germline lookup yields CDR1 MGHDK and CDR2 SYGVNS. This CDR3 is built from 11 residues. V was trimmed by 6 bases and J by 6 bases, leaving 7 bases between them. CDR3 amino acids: CASSRADTQYF. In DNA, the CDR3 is TGTGCCAGCAGCCGTGCGGATACGCAGTATTTT.

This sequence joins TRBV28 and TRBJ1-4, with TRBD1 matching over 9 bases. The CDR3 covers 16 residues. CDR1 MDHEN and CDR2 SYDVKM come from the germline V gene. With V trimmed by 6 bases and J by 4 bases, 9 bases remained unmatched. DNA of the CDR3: TGTGCCAGCAGCCAACAAAGGGACAGGGTTAATGAAAAACTGTTTTTT. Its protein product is CASSQQRDRVNEKLFF.

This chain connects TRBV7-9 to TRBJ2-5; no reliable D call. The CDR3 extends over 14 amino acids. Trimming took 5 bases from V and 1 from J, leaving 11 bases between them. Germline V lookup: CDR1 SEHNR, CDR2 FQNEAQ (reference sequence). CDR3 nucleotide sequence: TGTGCCAGCAGCCCAGACAACCCCCAAGAGACCCAGTACTTC. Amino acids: CASSPDNPQETQYF.